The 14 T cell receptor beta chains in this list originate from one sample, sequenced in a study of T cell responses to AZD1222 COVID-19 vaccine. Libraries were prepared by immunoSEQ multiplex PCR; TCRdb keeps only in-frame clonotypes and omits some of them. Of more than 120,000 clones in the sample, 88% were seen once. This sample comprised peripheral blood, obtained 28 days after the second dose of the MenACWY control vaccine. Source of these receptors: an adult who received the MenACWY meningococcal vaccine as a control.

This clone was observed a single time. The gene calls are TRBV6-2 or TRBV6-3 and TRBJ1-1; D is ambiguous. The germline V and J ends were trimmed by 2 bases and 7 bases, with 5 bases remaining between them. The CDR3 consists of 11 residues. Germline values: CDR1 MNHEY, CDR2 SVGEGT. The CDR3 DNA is TGTGCCAGCAGTTACAGTGTTGAAGCTTTCTTT. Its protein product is CASSYSVEAFF.

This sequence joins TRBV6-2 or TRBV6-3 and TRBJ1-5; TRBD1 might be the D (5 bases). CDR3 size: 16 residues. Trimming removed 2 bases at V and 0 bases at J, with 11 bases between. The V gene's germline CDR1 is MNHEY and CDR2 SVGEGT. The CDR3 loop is CASSYRPGSSNQPQHF. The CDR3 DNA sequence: TGTGCCAGCAGTTACCGGCCAGGGAGTAGCAATCAGCCCCAGCATTTT.

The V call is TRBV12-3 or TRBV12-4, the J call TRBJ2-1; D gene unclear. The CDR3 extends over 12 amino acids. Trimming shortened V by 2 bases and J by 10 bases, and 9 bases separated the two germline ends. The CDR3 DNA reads TGTGCCAGCAGTTTAAACGGAATAGAGCAGTTCTTC. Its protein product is CASSLNGIEQFF.

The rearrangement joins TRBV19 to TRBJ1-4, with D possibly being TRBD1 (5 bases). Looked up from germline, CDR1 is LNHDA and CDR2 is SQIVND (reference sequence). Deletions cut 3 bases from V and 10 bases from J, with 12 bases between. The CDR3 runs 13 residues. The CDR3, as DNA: TGTGCCAGTAGTATGTCTAGGGGCGGAAAACTGTTTTTT. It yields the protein CASSMSRGGKLFF.

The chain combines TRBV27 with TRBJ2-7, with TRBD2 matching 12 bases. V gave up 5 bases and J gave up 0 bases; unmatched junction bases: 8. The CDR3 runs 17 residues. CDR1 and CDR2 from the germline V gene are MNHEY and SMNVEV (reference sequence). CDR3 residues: CASSPGTSGPGSYEQYF. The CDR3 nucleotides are TGTGCCAGCAGTCCGGGGACTAGCGGGCCTGGCTCCTACGAGCAGTACTTC.

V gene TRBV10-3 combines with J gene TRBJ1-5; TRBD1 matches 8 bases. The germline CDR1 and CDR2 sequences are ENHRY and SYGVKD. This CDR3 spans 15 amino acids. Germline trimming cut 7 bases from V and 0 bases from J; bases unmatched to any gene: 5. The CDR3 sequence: CAIKPTGDSNQPQHF. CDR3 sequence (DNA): TGTGCCATCAAGCCGACAGGGGATAGCAATCAGCCCCAGCATTTT.

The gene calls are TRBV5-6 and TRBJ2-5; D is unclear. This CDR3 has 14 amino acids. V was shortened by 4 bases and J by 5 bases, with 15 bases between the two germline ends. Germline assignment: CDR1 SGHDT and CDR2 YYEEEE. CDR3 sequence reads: CASSRFPIIETQYF. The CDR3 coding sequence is TGTGCCAGCAGCCGTTTCCCTATAATCGAGACCCAGTACTTC.

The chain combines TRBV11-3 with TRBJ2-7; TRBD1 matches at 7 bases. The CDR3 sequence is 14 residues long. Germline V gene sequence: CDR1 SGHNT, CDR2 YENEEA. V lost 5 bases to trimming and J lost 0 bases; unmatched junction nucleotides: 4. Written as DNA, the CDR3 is TGTGCCAGCAGCCCGGGACAGAACTCCTACGAGCAGTACTTC. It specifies CASSPGQNSYEQYF.

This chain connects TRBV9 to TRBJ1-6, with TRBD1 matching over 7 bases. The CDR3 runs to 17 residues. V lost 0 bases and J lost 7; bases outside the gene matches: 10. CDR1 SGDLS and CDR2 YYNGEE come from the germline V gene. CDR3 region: CASSVATGASQNSPLHF. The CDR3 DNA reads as TGTGCCAGCAGCGTAGCTACAGGGGCCTCTCAGAATTCACCCCTCCACTTT.

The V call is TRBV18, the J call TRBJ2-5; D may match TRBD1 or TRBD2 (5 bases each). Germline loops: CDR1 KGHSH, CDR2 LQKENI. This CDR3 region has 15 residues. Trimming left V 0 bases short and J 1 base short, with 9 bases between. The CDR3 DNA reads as TGTGCCAGCTCACCACCAGGTGGGGGCCAAGAGACCCAGTACTTC. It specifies CASSPPGGGQETQYF.

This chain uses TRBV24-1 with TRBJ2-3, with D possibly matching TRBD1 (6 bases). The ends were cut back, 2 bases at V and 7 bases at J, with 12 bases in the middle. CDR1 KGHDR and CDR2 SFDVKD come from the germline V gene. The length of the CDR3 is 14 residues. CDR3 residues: CATSDYREGNTQYF. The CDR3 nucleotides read TGTGCCACCAGTGATTACAGGGAAGGGAATACGCAGTATTTT.

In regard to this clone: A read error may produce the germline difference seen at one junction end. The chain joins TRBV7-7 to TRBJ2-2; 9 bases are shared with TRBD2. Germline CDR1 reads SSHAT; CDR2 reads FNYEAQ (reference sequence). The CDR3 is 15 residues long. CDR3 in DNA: TGTGCTAGCAGCTTAGGGACTAGCCTCACCGGGGAGCTGTTTTTT. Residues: CASSLGTSLTGELFF.

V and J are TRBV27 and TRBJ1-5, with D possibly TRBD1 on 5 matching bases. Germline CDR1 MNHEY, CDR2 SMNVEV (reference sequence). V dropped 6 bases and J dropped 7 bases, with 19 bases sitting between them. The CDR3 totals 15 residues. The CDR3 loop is CASSPGTNGGQPQHF. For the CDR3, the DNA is TGTGCCAGCAGCCCCGGGACCAATGGGGGACAGCCCCAGCATTTT.

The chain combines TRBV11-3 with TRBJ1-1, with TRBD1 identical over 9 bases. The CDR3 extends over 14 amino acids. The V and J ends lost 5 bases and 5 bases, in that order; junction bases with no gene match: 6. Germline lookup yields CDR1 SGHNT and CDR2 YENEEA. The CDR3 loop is CASSRDREGTEAFF. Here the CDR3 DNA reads TGTGCCAGCAGCCGGGACAGGGAGGGAACTGAAGCTTTCTTT. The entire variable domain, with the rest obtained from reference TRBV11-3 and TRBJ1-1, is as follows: EAGVVQSPRYKIIEKKQPVAFWCNPISGHNTLYWYLQNLGQGPELLIRYENEEAVDDSQLPKDRFSAERLKGVDSTLKIQPAELGDSAVYLCASSRDREGTEAFFGQGTRLTVV.